The 8 T cell receptor beta chains reported below all come from one sample, sequenced in a study of blood T cells in healthy people across ages. It was with a sample-barcoded 5' primer and a J-beta primer mix that a second PCR of about 6 to 12 cycles was run. Each CDR3 protein is one row after TCRdb ran MiXCR on the 5' RACE reads. Altogether about 730,000 distinct CDR3 sequences are present, approximately 39% being singletons, with the ten largest covering 20% to 25%. The specimen sequenced was blood. The receptor set was obtained from an older woman in good health.

As concerns this clonotype: Compared with germline, one end of the junction differs, possibly owing to a read error. The chain couples TRBV15 to TRBJ2-3, with 9 bases lining up with TRBD2. Germline loops: CDR1 LNHNV, CDR2 YYDKDF (reference sequence). The CDR3 contains 17 residues. CDR3 protein: CATSRDRELAGTDAQYF. CDR3 bases: TGTGCCACCAGCAGAGATAGGGAGCTAGCGGGGACAGATGCGCAGTATTTT.

The genes are TRBV20-1 and TRBJ2-1, with 9 bases identical to TRBD2. The CDR3 is made up of 13 amino acids. The V gene's germline CDR1 is DFQATT and CDR2 SNEGSKA (reference sequence). The CDR3 DNA sequence: TGCATCGCCACGAGGGGTAGCGGGGGAACTTTGTTCTTC. The encoded protein is CIATRGSGGTLFF.

This chain uses TRBV24-1 with TRBJ2-5; D gene ambiguous. Per the germline V gene, CDR1 is KGHDR and CDR2 is SFDVKD. V lost 3 bases and J lost 4, with 8 bases in between. This CDR3 is built from 13 residues. CDR3 sequence reads: CATSDRWGETQYF. Written as DNA, the CDR3 is TGTGCCACCAGTGATAGATGGGGAGAGACCCAGTACTTC.

The rearrangement joins TRBV20-1 to TRBJ2-7; 14 bases agree with TRBD2. The V gene end was trimmed by 6 bases and the J gene end by 7 bases; junction bases not matched to a gene: 11. Germline V gene sequence: CDR1 DFQATT, CDR2 SNEGSKA (reference sequence). The CDR3 length is 15 residues. CDR3 loop: CSAQGTSGGGCEQYF. The CDR3 region has the DNA TGCAGTGCGCAAGGGACTAGCGGGGGCGGGTGTGAGCAGTACTTC.

This clonotype was observed a few times. V and J are TRBV25-1 and TRBJ1-5; D remains unclear. CDR1 is MGHDK and CDR2 is SYGVNS in the germline V gene. The CDR3 spans 13 residues. V was cut by 3 bases and J by 4 bases, with 7 bases left in between. CDR3 sequence (DNA): TGTGCCAGCAGTGATAAGCTTAATCAGCCCCAGCATTTT. Amino acids: CASSDKLNQPQHF.

This chain connects TRBV20-1 to TRBJ2-5, with D possibly being TRBD2 (6 bases). Per germline, CDR1 DFQATT and CDR2 SNEGSKA (reference sequence). The CDR3 covers 15 residues. Trimming took 3 bases from V and 2 from J, leaving 16 bases between them. CDR3: CSARRLASAQETQYF. The CDR3 DNA reads as TGCAGTGCTAGGAGGCTAGCGAGCGCTCAAGAGACCCAGTACTTC.

This clonotype was observed a handful of times. V gene TRBV20-1 combines with J gene TRBJ2-5; D may be TRBD2 (7 bases). V was trimmed by 5 bases and J by 3 bases, leaving 13 bases between them. There are 13 residues in the CDR3. The V gene's germline CDR1 is DFQATT and CDR2 SNEGSKA (reference sequence). In DNA, the CDR3 is TGCAGTGCTCTGAGGGGGGGGAAAGAGACCCAGTACTTC. Translated: CSALRGGKETQYF.

This clonotype was seen at least ten times. V is TRBV12-3 or TRBV12-4 and J is TRBJ2-1; TRBD2 aligns across 9 bases. This CDR3 spans 13 amino acids. Trimming at V came to 6 bases and at J to 6 bases, leaving 3 bases not matched to a gene. CDR3 coding DNA: TGTGCCAGCAGCGGACTAGCGCTCAATGAGCAGTTCTTC. It translates to CASSGLALNEQFF.